The clone carrying this T cell receptor (beta chain) was counted a single time. The antigen is undetermined. This entry belongs to a study of early T cells in non-severe SARS-CoV-2 infection. The overall study: Whole-blood bulk RNA, unsorted, was sequenced, and chains were unpaired.

Findings of the study overall: Missing private and CD4 specificities, VDJdb matching favored anti-spike CD8 responses.

The protocol attached unique molecular identifiers to individual cDNA molecules. TCRdb itself ran the 5' RACE reads through MiXCR, one entry per CDR3 protein. The table has about 29,000 distinct CDR3 sequences, roughly 5.3% seen once; the top ten hold roughly 4%. Germline V CDR1 and CDR2: SEHNR, FQNEAQ (reference sequence). V was pared by 5 bases and J by 7 bases, with 8 bases between. This CDR3 comprises 11 residues. Sequenced input: whole blood. The chain carries TRBV7-9 and TRBJ2-5, with D uncertain. The sequence derives from an adult who was a healthcare worker with PCR-confirmed SARS-CoV-2 infection or an uninfected control (not recorded which). The CDR3 DNA sequence: TGTGCCAGCAGCGCCCGATTGACCCAGTACTTC. This sequence encodes CASSARLTQYF.